A single count supports the clone carrying this T cell receptor (beta chain). The data originate from a study of blood T cell repertoires in COVID-19. As for the study in general: The United States, Italy and Spain provided the acute and convalescent COVID-19 samples. Sample material is recorded as cDNA or gDNA derived from T cells, B-cell-depleted T cells, or PBMCs.

Germline CDR1 and CDR2: SGHRS and YFSETQ. The CDR3 has 15 residues. The J segment lost 6 bases and the V segment lost 4 bases, leaving 12 bases of the junction unmatched. As handled by the study authors: Researchers report that nucleated cell counts were estimated from reference gene primer amplification. Method: immunoSEQ multiplex PCR; TCRdb's copy keeps in-frame clones and lacks some. The V and J calls and clone size come from that table; D and trimming were worked out from the DNA. The profile shows around 70,000 clones, around 90% of them singletons. The sample comprised peripheral blood. The gene calls are TRBV5-1 and TRBJ1-2; TRBD1 agrees at 7 bases. This sequence was found in a human donor in a cohort sampled during active COVID-19. CDR3 sequence reads: CASSPPTGVHHGYTF. DNA for the CDR3: TGCGCCAGCAGCCCGCCAACAGGGGTTCACCATGGCTACACCTTC.